The 30 T cell receptor beta chains in this list originate from one sample, sequenced in a study of T cells in Graves' hyperthyroidism and ophthalmopathy. From RNA transcripts, TCR beta CDR3 regions were amplified. The HTBI set primed first-round TCR CDR3 RT-PCR. TCRdb reprocessed the multiplex PCR reads via MiXCR and lists one record per CDR3 protein. The sample has some 400,000 distinct CDR3 sequences; approximately 12% are singletons. Specimen: blood. Every receptor here comes from a man aged 30 to 39 with Graves' hyperthyroidism that later progressed to Graves' ophthalmopathy.

There are many counts of this clonotype. This chain connects TRBV5-1 to TRBJ1-1; TRBD1 is a possible D gene (5 bases). CDR3 length: 15 residues. CDR1 and CDR2 (germline): SGHRS, YFSETQ. V shed 4 bases and J shed 2 bases, with 15 bases lying between them. The CDR3 nucleotides are TGCGCCAGCAGCAGATTCACAGGACTCAACACTGAAGCTTTCTTT. Encoded protein: CASSRFTGLNTEAFF.

This clonotype was observed at least ten times. J is TRBJ2-1 and V is TRBV5-1; TRBD2 matches at 7 bases. After removal of 1 base from V and 7 bases from J, the junction contained 8 bases not matched to a gene. Germline CDR1 reads SGHRS; CDR2 reads YFSETQ. The CDR3 runs to 15 residues. CDR3 in DNA: TGCGCCAGCAGCTTGAGCGGGGTGGGTCCTAATGAGCAGTTCTTC. Amino acids: CASSLSGVGPNEQFF.

The table lists this clonotype with many counts. CDR3 protein: CASSRGTASSTDTQYF. CDR3 DNA sequence: TGTGCCAGCAGCCGAGGGACAGCTTCTAGCACAGATACGCAGTATTTT. The chain is built from TRBV14 and TRBJ2-3; 7 bases are a match to TRBD1. This CDR3 is built from 16 residues. Germline trimming cut 4 bases from V and 0 bases from J; bases unmatched to any gene: 7. The germline gives CDR1 SGHDN, CDR2 FVKESK.

The V call is TRBV7-9, the J call TRBJ2-3; TRBD2 agrees at 14 bases. From germline, CDR1 is SEHNR and CDR2 FQNEAQ (reference sequence). The CDR3 consists of 16 residues. Trimming cost V 4 bases and J 4 bases; bases outside gene matches: 4. The CDR3 spells CASSSTSGGGADTQYF. The DNA of the CDR3 is TGTGCCAGCAGCTCGACTAGCGGGGGGGGTGCAGATACGCAGTATTTT.

This clonotype was found a few times. V and J are TRBV4-1 and TRBJ2-2; D not certain. CDR3 length: 13 amino acids. Germline loops: CDR1 MGHRA, CDR2 YSYEKL. The V end lost 2 bases, the J end lost 8 bases, and 9 bases lay between the germline ends. CDR3 nucleotide sequence: TGCGCCAGCAGCCAATTAGCTATGGGGGAGCTGTTTTTT. Protein product: CASSQLAMGELFF.

The chain combines TRBV2 with TRBJ2-3; 11 bases are shared with TRBD2. Germline lookup yields CDR1 SNHLY and CDR2 FYNNEI. Trimming cost V 4 bases and J 6 bases; bases outside gene matches: 6. This CDR3 contains 15 residues. In nucleotides, the CDR3 is TGTGCCAGCAGTGCGGGAGGGACTAGCGGTGATACGCAGTATTTT. Its protein is CASSAGGTSGDTQYF.

This clonotype was counted at least ten times. The chain employs TRBV20-1 and TRBJ1-2, with unresolved D. The germline V gene has CDR1 DFQATT and CDR2 SNEGSKA (reference sequence). The length of the CDR3 is 12 residues. V lost 7 bases and J lost 4, with 13 bases in between. This CDR3 is CSVLTHPYGYTF. CDR3 nucleotide sequence: TGCAGTGTTTTGACGCACCCCTATGGCTACACCTTC.

This clonotype has more than one count but fewer than ten. The rearrangement joins TRBV28 to TRBJ2-7, with D perhaps TRBD2 (5 bases). This CDR3 is 15 amino acids long. Trimming pared 2 bases from V and 3 bases from J, leaving 14 bases between. Germline V gene lookup returns CDR1 MDHEN and CDR2 SYDVKM. The CDR3 DNA sequence: TGTGCCAGCAGTTTAGGGCTCACGAGGGTCTACGAGCAGTACTTC. Its translation: CASSLGLTRVYEQYF.

This clonotype was picked up many times. V is TRBV5-1 and J is TRBJ1-2; a weak D match, TRBD1 (5 bases). V was trimmed by 1 base and J by 8 bases, leaving 18 bases between them. Germline CDR1 and CDR2: SGHRS and YFSETQ. CDR3 length equals 15 residues. CDR3 sequence reads: CASSLSGGVLSGYTF. As DNA, the CDR3 is TGCGCCAGCAGCTTGTCGGGGGGAGTGTTATCGGGCTACACCTTC.

This clonotype showed up just a few times. The V and J genes are TRBV30 and TRBJ1-2; D gene ambiguous. This CDR3 comprises 12 residues. V was pared by 5 bases and J by 6 bases, with 13 bases between. Germline-derived CDR1 and CDR2 are GTSNPN and SVGIG (reference sequence). Written as DNA, the CDR3 is TGTGCCTGGTTCTCAGGATGGGATGGCTACACCTTC. Translated, it gives CAWFSGWDGYTF.

This clonotype was observed at least ten times. The chain is built from TRBV28 and TRBJ2-7; TRBD2 aligns across 7 bases. The length of the CDR3 is 15 residues. Unmatched junction bases numbered 12, after V lost 5 bases and J lost 5 bases. Looked up from germline, CDR1 is MDHEN and CDR2 is SYDVKM. The CDR3 DNA reads TGTGCCAGCAGTCCAGGTGGGGGGGTGGCGAACGAGCAGTACTTC. This translates into CASSPGGGVANEQYF.

The J gene is TRBJ2-7, the V gene TRBV11-2, with D perhaps matching TRBD1 (6 bases). V was trimmed by 6 bases and J by 2 bases, leaving 20 bases between them. The CDR3 totals 16 residues. CDR1 is SGHAT and CDR2 is FQNNGV in the germline V gene. CDR3 amino acids: CASRHPGTKPPYEQYF. DNA of the CDR3: TGTGCCAGCAGACACCCCGGGACAAAGCCCCCCTACGAGCAGTACTTC.

The chain employs TRBV5-4 and TRBJ2-7, with D possibly being TRBD1 (7 bases). Trimming left V 4 bases short and J 7 bases short, with 12 bases between. Germline V gene data show CDR1 as SGHNT and CDR2 as YYREEE (reference sequence). This CDR3 region has 12 residues. The CDR3 DNA reads TGTGCCAGCAGCCGGGACAGCGGGGAGCAGTACTTC. Encoded protein: CASSRDSGEQYF.

This clonotype was seen at least ten times. The chain links TRBV3-1 to TRBJ1-5, with 8 nucleotides matching TRBD1. The germline V gene has CDR1 LGHDT and CDR2 YNNKEL (reference sequence). The CDR3 loop spans 15 amino acids. Germline trimming cut 1 base from V and 3 bases from J; bases unmatched to any gene: 2. The CDR3 DNA is TGTGCCAGCAGCCAAGGGGACAGGATCAATCAGCCCCAGCATTTT. Amino acid sequence: CASSQGDRINQPQHF.

There are many counts of this clonotype. V is TRBV7-9 and J is TRBJ2-3, with no clear D. V lost 5 bases, J lost 5 bases, and 14 bases lay in between. Looked up from germline, CDR1 is SEHNR and CDR2 is FQNEAQ (reference sequence). This CDR3 region has 14 residues. This CDR3 is CASSKRNWGDTQYF. The DNA for the CDR3 is TGTGCCAGCAGCAAACGGAACTGGGGAGATACGCAGTATTTT.

In this sample, this clonotype turned up many times. The chain employs TRBV12-3 or TRBV12-4 and TRBJ2-7, with TRBD1 as a possible D gene (5 bases). Trimming cost V 3 bases and J 5 bases, with 11 bases left between them. CDR3 length equals 13 residues. This chain's CDR3 is CASSFGRADEQYF. As DNA, the CDR3 is TGTGCCAGCAGTTTCGGCAGGGCCGACGAGCAGTACTTC.

This clonotype was detected a few times. V usage is TRBV11-3 and J usage is TRBJ1-2, with D perhaps TRBD1 (5 bases). Trimming left V 5 bases short and J 8 bases short, with 18 bases between. The CDR3 has 14 residues. Germline V gene sequence: CDR1 SGHNT, CDR2 YENEEA. Written as DNA, the CDR3 is TGTGCCAGCAGCAAAGGGGACTTTGGCCCCGGCTACACCTTC. It is translated as CASSKGDFGPGYTF.

This clonotype was found many times. The J gene is TRBJ1-2, the V gene TRBV13; the D gene is possibly TRBD1 (6 bases). V was shortened by 6 bases and J by 7 bases, with 12 bases between the two germline ends. CDR3 length: 12 residues. Germline V gene lookup returns CDR1 PRHDT and CDR2 FYEKMQ (reference sequence). CDR3 sequence (DNA): TGTGCCAGCAGAACAGGGACGGGTGGCTACACCTTC. This gives the protein CASRTGTGGYTF. Together with reference TRBV13 and TRBJ1-2, the CDR3 gives the full variable domain: AAGVIQSPRHLIKEKRETATLKCYPIPRHDTVYWYQQGPGQDPQFLISFYEKMQSDKGSIPDRFSAQQFSDYHSELNMSSLELGDSALYFCASRTGTGGYTFGSGTRLTVV.

This clonotype was counted at least ten times. This chain joins TRBV5-1 and TRBJ2-3, with TRBD2 matching 7 bases. The CDR3 loop spans 15 amino acids. J was trimmed by 0 bases and V by 2 bases; bases with no gene match: 3. CDR1 is SGHRS and CDR2 is YFSETQ in the germline V gene. CDR3 sequence (DNA): TGCGCCAGCAGCTTCGGGGGGATTAGCACAGATACGCAGTATTTT. It translates to CASSFGGISTDTQYF.

In its sample, this clonotype was seen a few times. This CDR3 is CATSRTGLGTQYF. The CDR3 bases are TGTGCCACCAGCAGGACAGGTTTAGGGACCCAGTACTTC. The chain has TRBV15 and TRBJ2-5; D is possibly TRBD1 (6 bases). Trimming removed 3 bases from V and 7 bases from J, with 12 bases in between. Germline V gives CDR1 LNHNV, CDR2 YYDKDF (reference sequence). The CDR3 length is 13 residues.

V is TRBV30 and J is TRBJ2-4; D might be TRBD2 (6 bases). Trimming removed 0 bases from V and 3 bases from J, with 12 bases in between. Germline-derived CDR1 and CDR2 are GTSNPN and SVGIG (reference sequence). The CDR3 sequence is 15 residues long. The CDR3 is CAWSVQGGHKNIQYF. CDR3 in DNA: TGTGCCTGGAGTGTCCAGGGAGGCCACAAAAACATTCAGTACTTC.

V gene TRBV2 combines with J gene TRBJ1-2, with unresolved D. The germline V and J ends were trimmed by 4 bases and 10 bases, with 10 bases remaining between them. CDR1 and CDR2 (germline): SNHLY, FYNNEI. The CDR3 runs 11 residues. For the CDR3, the DNA is TGTGCCAGCAGTGGCGGTCTACCCTACACCTTC. The encoded protein is CASSGGLPYTF.

This clonotype showed up many times. The DNA for the CDR3 is TGTGCCACCTCGGACATTGAAGCTTTCTTT. It specifies CATSDIEAFF. This chain links TRBV2 with TRBJ1-1; TRBD1 is a possible D gene (5 bases). This CDR3 is 10 amino acids long. The V end was cut by 10 bases, the J end by 7 bases, with 10 bases between. Germline loops: CDR1 SNHLY, CDR2 FYNNEI.

Only a few counts were recorded for this clonotype. The rearrangement joins TRBV20-1 to TRBJ1-4, with a possible D match to TRBD1 (5 bases). V lost 0 bases, J lost 2 bases, and 10 bases lay in between. There are 15 residues in the CDR3. CDR1 DFQATT and CDR2 SNEGSKA come from the germline V gene (reference sequence). CDR3 protein: CSARDLGATNEKLFF. In nucleotides, the CDR3 is TGCAGTGCTAGAGATTTAGGGGCCACTAATGAAAAACTGTTTTTT.

This clonotype showed up just a few times. The chain employs TRBV5-1 and TRBJ1-1; 7 positions agree with TRBD1. The junction had 10 bases not matched to a gene; V was cut back by 4 bases and J by 1 base. This CDR3 spans 16 amino acids. Germline lookup yields CDR1 SGHRS and CDR2 YFSETQ. CDR3 bases: TGCGCCAGCAGCCTATTTCAGACAGGGCCGAACACTGAAGCTTTCTTT. Its translation is CASSLFQTGPNTEAFF.

V and J are TRBV6-5 and TRBJ2-1; 13 bases line up with TRBD2. Looked up from germline, CDR1 is MNHEY and CDR2 is SVGAGI. J gave up 7 bases and V 2 bases, and 5 bases lay outside the gene matches. The length of the CDR3 is 16 residues. CDR3 sequence: CASSYATSGGINEQFF. The CDR3 coding sequence is TGTGCCAGCAGTTACGCGACTAGCGGGGGGATAAATGAGCAGTTCTTC.

The chain combines TRBV6-1 with TRBJ2-5; D is unclear. The CDR3 is made up of 13 amino acids. Germline V CDR1 and CDR2: MNHNS, SASEGT. V was shortened by 6 bases and J by 4 bases, with 12 bases between the two germline ends. The CDR3 DNA reads TGTGCCAGCAGAACGGACCCGGGAGAGACCCAGTACTTC. This translates into CASRTDPGETQYF.

This rearrangement joins TRBV20-1 to TRBJ1-2; D is unresolved. Germline CDR1 is DFQATT and CDR2 is SNEGSKA (reference sequence). V was shortened by 7 bases and J by 8 bases, with 20 bases between the two germline ends. The length of the CDR3 is 13 residues. This chain's CDR3 is CSVKVASNFGYTF. The CDR3 nucleotides read TGCAGTGTCAAGGTAGCTAGTAACTTCGGCTACACCTTC.

This clonotype was seen repeatedly, ten times or more. Here the CDR3 DNA reads TGTGCCAGCAGTGAAGCGGCCAGCGGGGGACTAGAGACCCAGTACTTC. It encodes CASSEAASGGLETQYF. The rearrangement links TRBV6-1 to TRBJ2-5, with 8 bases lining up with TRBD2. This CDR3 is 16 amino acids long. CDR1 and CDR2 (germline): MNHNS, SASEGT. After removal of 0 bases from V and 4 bases from J, the junction contained 7 bases not matched to a gene.

There are a few counts of this clonotype. The CDR3 region has the DNA TGCGCCAGCAGCCTCCGTGCTGGGTATCAAGAGACCCAGTACTTC. It is translated as CASSLRAGYQETQYF. The chain couples TRBV5-1 to TRBJ2-5; D ambiguous. The CDR3 consists of 15 residues. Per germline, CDR1 SGHRS and CDR2 YFSETQ. Trimming stripped 4 bases from V and 2 bases from J, with 15 bases between. Full variable domain (rest looked up from reference TRBV5-1 and TRBJ2-5): KAGVTQTPRYLIKTRGQQVTLSCSPISGHRSVSWYQQTPGQGLQFLFEYFSETQRNKGNFPGRFSGRQFSNSRSEMNVSTLELGDSALYLCASSLRAGYQETQYFGPGTRLLVL.